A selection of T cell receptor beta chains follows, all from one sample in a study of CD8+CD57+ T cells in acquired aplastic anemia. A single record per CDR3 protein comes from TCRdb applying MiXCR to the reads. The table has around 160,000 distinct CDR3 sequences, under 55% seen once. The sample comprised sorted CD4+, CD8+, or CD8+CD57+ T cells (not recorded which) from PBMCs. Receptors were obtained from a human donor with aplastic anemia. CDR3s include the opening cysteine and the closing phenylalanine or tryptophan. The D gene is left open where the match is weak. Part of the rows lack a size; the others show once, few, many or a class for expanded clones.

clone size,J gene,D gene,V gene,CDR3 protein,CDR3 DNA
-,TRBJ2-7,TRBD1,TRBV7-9,CASSRQGWEQYF,TGTGCCAGCAGCCGACAGGGTTGGGAGCAGTACTTC
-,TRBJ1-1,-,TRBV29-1,CSAGRVNTEAFF,TGCAGCGCTGGGAGGGTGAACACTGAAGCTTTCTTT
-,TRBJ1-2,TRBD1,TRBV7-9,CASRRGDRAYGYTF,TGTGCCAGCAGAAGGGGGGACAGAGCTTATGGCTACACCTTC
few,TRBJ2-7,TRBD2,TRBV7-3,CASRTSGAYEQYF,TGTGCCAGCAGGACTAGCGGAGCCTACGAGCAGTACTTC
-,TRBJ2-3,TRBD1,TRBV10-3,CAISVGASGTGTDTQYF,TGTGCCATCAGTGTCGGAGCGTCTGGGACAGGCACAGATACGCAGTATTTT
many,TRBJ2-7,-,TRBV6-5,CASSYPGTPTYEQYF,TGTGCCAGCAGTTACCCAGGGACACCTACCTACGAGCAGTACTTC
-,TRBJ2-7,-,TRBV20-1,CSVLTGQGFYEQYF,TGCAGTGTCCTTACTGGGCAGGGCTTCTACGAGCAGTACTTC
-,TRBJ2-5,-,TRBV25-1,CASSADPRETQYF,TGTGCCAGCAGTGCCGACCCTAGGGAGACCCAGTACTTC
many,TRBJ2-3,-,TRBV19,CASSINGASTDTQYF,TGTGCCAGTAGTATAAACGGGGCCAGCACAGATACGCAGTATTTT
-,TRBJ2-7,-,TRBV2,CASSEGGQLRYEQYF,TGTGCCAGCAGTGAGGGGGGACAACTAAGATACGAGCAGTACTTC
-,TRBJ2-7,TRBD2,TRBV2,CASSERGIAGGSEQYF,TGTGCCAGCAGTGAACGGGGCATAGCGGGAGGTAGCGAGCAGTACTTC
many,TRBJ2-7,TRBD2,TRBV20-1,CSAQLTSGRRSYEQYF,TGCAGTGCTCAGTTGACTAGCGGGAGGAGGTCCTACGAGCAGTACTTC
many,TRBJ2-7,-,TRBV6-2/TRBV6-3,CASSYAFYEQYF,TGTGCCAGCAGTTACGCCTTTTACGAGCAGTACTTC
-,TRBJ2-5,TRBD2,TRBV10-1,CASSWAGGRETQYF,TGCGCCAGCAGTTGGGCGGGAGGGCGAGAGACCCAGTACTTC
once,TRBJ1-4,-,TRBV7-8,CASSRDSEELFF,TGTGCAAGCAGCCGAGACAGTGAAGAACTGTTTTTT